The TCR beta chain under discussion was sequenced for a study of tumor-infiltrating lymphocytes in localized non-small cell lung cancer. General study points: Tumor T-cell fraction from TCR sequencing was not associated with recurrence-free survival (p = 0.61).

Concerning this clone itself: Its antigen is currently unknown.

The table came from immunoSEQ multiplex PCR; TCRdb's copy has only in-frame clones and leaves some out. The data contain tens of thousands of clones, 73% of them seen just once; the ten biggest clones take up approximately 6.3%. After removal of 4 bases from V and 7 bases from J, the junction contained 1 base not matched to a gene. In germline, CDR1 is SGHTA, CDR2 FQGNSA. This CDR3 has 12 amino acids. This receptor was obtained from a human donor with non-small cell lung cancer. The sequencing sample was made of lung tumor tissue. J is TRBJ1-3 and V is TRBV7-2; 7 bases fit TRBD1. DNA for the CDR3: TGTGCCAGCAGCTACAGGGGTAACACCATATATTTT. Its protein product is CASSYRGNTIYF.